The rows below give T cell receptor beta chains drawn from one sample of a study of OX40 agonist ivuxolimab in advanced cancers. The protocol was immunoSEQ multiplex PCR, while the TCRdb copy is restricted to in-frame clones and leaves out a portion. The sample has fewer than 85,000 clones; about 85% are singletons. The specimen was CD4+ or CD8+ T cells sorted from blood, collected in a trial of the OX40 agonist ivuxolimab. These receptors all come from an adult with an advanced solid tumor such as melanoma, head and neck, liver or kidney cancer. Both conserved end residues are part of each CDR3. The D gene is left open where the match is weak. The size of a clone is reported for some rows only, either as once, few or many, or as a class for expanded clones.

d_gene	j_gene	len	v_gene	abundance	CDR3aa	CDR3nt
.	TRBJ1-1	11	TRBV5-6	.	CASSLEVEAFF	TGTGCCAGCAGCTTGGAGGTTGAAGCTTTCTTT
.	TRBJ2-1	13	TRBV7-3	.	CASSPHGWNEQFF	TGTGCCAGCAGCCCGCATGGGTGGAATGAGCAGTTCTTC
TRBD2	TRBJ2-7	16	TRBV4-1	.	CASSRILAGVKDEQYF	TGCGCCAGCAGCCGAATACTAGCGGGAGTAAAAGACGAGCAGTACTTC
.	TRBJ2-2	12	TRBV29-1	few	CSVRQSTGELFF	TGCAGCGTGAGACAGAGCACCGGGGAGCTGTTTTTT
TRBD2	TRBJ2-5	15	TRBV30	.	CAWSAGGRFQETQYF	TGTGCCTGGAGTGCGGGCGGGAGGTTCCAAGAGACCCAGTACTTC
.	TRBJ1-2	13	TRBV28	.	CASRDIFIYGYTF	TGTGCCAGCAGGGACATCTTCATCTATGGCTACACCTTC
TRBD2	TRBJ2-1	14	TRBV27	.	CASSLQQAGGTPFF	TGTGCCAGCAGTTTACAACAAGCGGGAGGGACGCCGTTCTTC
.	TRBJ2-1	17	TRBV7-8	.	CASSLAFSGPLGNEQFF	TGTGCCAGCAGCTTAGCCTTTAGCGGCCCTTTGGGGAATGAGCAGTTCTTC
.	TRBJ2-7	14	TRBV30	.	CAWRTSGHSYEQYF	TGTGCCTGGAGGACCTCGGGACACTCATACGAGCAGTACTTC
TRBD2	TRBJ2-6	19	TRBV7-7	.	CAVHPSASGGPSGANVLTF	TGTGCCGTCCATCCGTCGGCTAGCGGGGGCCCCTCTGGGGCCAACGTCCTGACTTTC
TRBD1	TRBJ2-7	15	TRBV11-3	.	CASSLAGQGRYEQYF	TGTGCCAGCAGCTTAGCAGGACAGGGAAGGTACGAGCAGTACTTC
TRBD2	TRBJ2-1	15	TRBV6-5	.	CASSYGGGFYNEQFF	TGTGCCAGCAGTTACGGGGGGGGTTTCTACAATGAGCAGTTCTTC